This entry lists 13 T cell receptor beta chains sequenced from one sample in a study of vaccination and CD4 T cells after COVID-19. Specified treatment: roughly nine-day PBMC culture with coronavirus spike peptide pools or control peptides (ViraFEST assay). Their specific antigens are unknown. The Oncomine TCR Beta short-read assay sequenced DNA from cultured CD4+ T cells. Each CDR3 protein gets one entry after TCRdb re-called the PCR reads with MiXCR. The data show 20,000 or so distinct CDR3 sequences, less than 35% seen once. The sequenced sample consisted of cultured CD4+ T cells from blood. The receptors come from a human donor with COVID-19.

The CDR3 here is CASSFSSGNTIYF. Written as DNA, the CDR3 is TGTGCCAGCAGTTTCAGCTCTGGAAACACCATATATTTT. This sequence joins TRBV6-5 and TRBJ1-3; D remains unclear. Trimming removed 4 bases from V and 0 bases from J, with 4 bases in between. CDR1 MNHEY and CDR2 SVGAGI come from the germline V gene. This CDR3 contains 13 residues.

This chain uses TRBV11-2 with TRBJ1-2, with 7 bases matching TRBD1. CDR1 is SGHAT and CDR2 is FQNNGV in the germline V gene. The CDR3 is made up of 15 amino acids. V shed 5 bases and J 0 bases; nucleotides not matched to a gene: 6. CDR3 sequence: CASSRGTAPNYGYTF. The CDR3 nucleotides are TGTGCCAGCAGCCGCGGGACAGCACCTAACTATGGCTACACCTTC.

V is TRBV11-3 and J is TRBJ2-4; D is ambiguous. V was shortened by 2 bases and J by 6 bases, with 17 bases between the two germline ends. This CDR3 spans 16 amino acids. Germline lookup yields CDR1 SGHNT and CDR2 YENEEA. In DNA form, the CDR3 reads TGTGCCAGCAGCTTATCCAGGACCCCACCCTTAAACATTCAGTACTTC. Encoded protein: CASSLSRTPPLNIQYF.

This clonotype was seen only a few times. The junction shows a germline mismatch at one end, possibly a read error. This rearrangement joins TRBV7-7 to TRBJ1-3, with D perhaps matching TRBD1 (5 bases). The CDR3 length is 14 residues. The germline CDR1 and CDR2 sequences are SSHAT and FNYEAQ (reference sequence). The CDR3 DNA follows: TGTGCTAGCAGCGCGGACATTTATGGAAACACCATATATTTT. It yields the protein CASSADIYGNTIYF.

The V and J genes are TRBV7-9 and TRBJ2-3; unclear D gene. Trimming cost V 1 base and J 0 bases, with 5 bases left between them. This CDR3 has 14 amino acids. Germline CDR1 SEHNR, CDR2 FQNEAQ (reference sequence). In DNA, the CDR3 is TGTGCCAGCAGCTTAGAGGGTAGCACAGATACGCAGTATTTT. The encoded protein is CASSLEGSTDTQYF. Drawing the rest from reference TRBV7-9 and TRBJ2-3, the complete variable domain is DTGVSQNPRHKITKRGQNVTFRCDPISEHNRLYWYRQTLGQGPEFLTYFQNEAQLEKSRLLSDRFSAERPKGSFSTLEIQRTEQGDSAMYLCASSLEGSTDTQYFGPGTRLTVL.

The chain has TRBV20-1 and TRBJ2-6; D is unclear. Germline V lookup: CDR1 DFQATT, CDR2 SNEGSKA (reference sequence). Trimming removed 1 base at V and 2 bases at J, with 3 bases between. The CDR3 is 13 amino acids. CDR3 bases: TGCAGTGCTAGAGTCACTGGGGCCAACGTCCTGACTTTC. Translated, it gives CSARVTGANVLTF.

This sequence joins TRBV12-3 or TRBV12-4 and TRBJ2-1; tentative D call: TRBD1 (5 bases). V lost 4 bases and J lost 7, with 14 bases in between. The CDR3 contains 14 residues. In nucleotides, the CDR3 is TGTGCCAGCAGTTCAGGGTCGGTATTTAATGAGCAGTTCTTC. The encoded protein is CASSSGSVFNEQFF.

V is TRBV29-1 and J is TRBJ2-7; 10 nucleotides agree with TRBD1. The CDR3 runs 12 residues. The germline V gene encodes CDR1 SQVTM and CDR2 ANQGSEA. Trimming removed 6 bases from V and 5 bases from J; junction bases left unmatched: 4. The CDR3 spells CSVGQGFNEQYF. CDR3 nucleotides: TGCAGCGTGGGACAGGGGTTCAACGAGCAGTACTTC.

This clonotype was seen a handful of times. The genes are TRBV6-5 and TRBJ2-1; D perhaps matches TRBD2 (5 bases). This CDR3 comprises 14 residues. Germline V gene lookup returns CDR1 MNHEY and CDR2 SVGAGI. Trimming left V 3 bases short and J 7 bases short, with 13 bases between. The CDR3 DNA reads TGTGCCAGCAGTTATTTTCCGGGCGGGAATGAGCAGTTCTTC. Translation gives CASSYFPGGNEQFF.

DNA for the CDR3: TGCAGCGTTGGAGTCGGGATGGATGGGCAGTATTTT. It encodes CSVGVGMDGQYF. This chain connects TRBV29-1 to TRBJ2-3, with D perhaps TRBD2 (5 bases). There are 12 residues in the CDR3. CDR1 is SQVTM, CDR2 ANQGSEA, per germline. The V gene lost 4 bases and the J gene lost 11 bases, with 16 bases spanning the gap.

The V call is TRBV2, the J call TRBJ1-5; 8 bases are shared with TRBD1. Losses at the gene ends were 6 bases for V and 4 bases for J; bases not matched to a gene: 11. The CDR3 covers 16 residues. Germline V lookup: CDR1 SNHLY, CDR2 FYNNEI. CDR3 nucleotides: TGTGCCAGCAGAAACTCCTACAGGGGGGCGAATCAGCCCCAGCATTTT. Amino acids: CASRNSYRGANQPQHF.

The table lists this clonotype with a few counts. The chain employs TRBV7-3 and TRBJ2-2, with 8 bases that match TRBD1. This CDR3 has 19 amino acids. The germline CDR1 and CDR2 sequences are SGHTA and FQGTGA. V lost 2 bases and J lost 0; bases outside the gene matches: 11. In nucleotides, the CDR3 is TGTGCCAGCAGCTTACTTCGGACAGGGCATAGCCCGAACACCGGGGAGCTGTTTTTT. Protein: CASSLLRTGHSPNTGELFF.

This clonotype appeared a few times. The V gene is TRBV7-2, the J gene TRBJ2-5; D tentatively fits TRBD1 or TRBD2 (5 bases each). The germline V gene has CDR1 SGHTA and CDR2 FQGNSA. V was pared by 4 bases and J by 4 bases, with 16 bases between. The CDR3 totals 15 residues. In DNA, the CDR3 is TGTGCCAGCAGCTACCTGGGGGTGGGGCCAGAGACCCAGTACTTC. This translates into CASSYLGVGPETQYF.